This TCR beta chain was documented in a study of identical twins. Whole-study results and caveats: Insertions ran lower in abundant cord blood beta clonotypes, though not in memory repertoires.

Template switching, a step in the protocol, added a universal primer site, and cDNA carried unique molecular identifiers. TCRdb re-called the 5' RACE reads with MiXCR, one entry per CDR3 protein. Counted here are 300,000 to 400,000 distinct CDR3 sequences, approximately 8.7% occurring once; the ten biggest clones make up about 9.1%. In regard to this clonotype: Antigen: not known.

The CDR3 consists of 11 residues. Trimming removed 7 bases at V and 8 bases at J, with 9 bases between. CDR1 and CDR2 from the germline V gene are ENHRY and SYGVKD. This rearrangement joins TRBV10-3 to TRBJ1-3; D unclear. Source material: naive T cells sorted from blood. The clonotype originates from a woman between 50 and 59 years old in good health. CDR3 nucleotide sequence: TGTGCCATCACTGACGGGGACACCATATATTTT. This encodes CAITDGDTIYF.